A selection of T cell receptor beta chains follows, all from one sample in a study of blood T cell repertoires in COVID-19. Sequencing was performed with immunoSEQ multiplex PCR; in TCRdb, only in-frame clones are kept and a portion is missing. The sample carries some 170,000 clones, around 80% recorded once. The sequenced sample consisted of peripheral blood. The receptors stem from a man between 60 and 75 years old with active or convalescent COVID-19. The conserved cysteine and the conserved F or W are not part of the CDR3 here. Fields, in order: V gene, J gene, CDR3 protein.

>TRBV9|TRBJ1-6
ASSLSTRLNSPLH
>TRBV7-2|TRBJ2-5
ASSLGGRKGETQY
>TRBV3-1/TRBV3-2|TRBJ2-5
ASSQQVQETQY
>TRBV5-6|TRBJ2-3
ASSPTGTDTQY
>TRBV6-5|TRBJ2-7
ASSYFAGGPKEQY
>TRBV2|TRBJ2-7
ASRVGTDRAGEQY
>TRBV2|TRBJ2-7
ASRATSGPYEQY
>TRBV9|TRBJ2-3
ASSPQAGTTDTQY
>TRBV4-1|TRBJ1-3
ASSQDLGVAGNTIY
>TRBV19|TRBJ1-5
ASRGDRRQPQH
>TRBV11-2|TRBJ1-1
ASSARPRGLGTEAF
>TRBV28|TRBJ1-2
ASSLSGGRYGYT
>TRBV7-6|TRBJ2-5
ASSLTGIRQTQY
>TRBV2|TRBJ2-7
ASSSLGGGRDEQY
>TRBV5-1|TRBJ1-1
ASTRAGEDTEAF
>TRBV29-1|TRBJ2-3
SVVTAGNTDTQY
>TRBV11-1|TRBJ2-7
ASSRDTEQY
>TRBV28|TRBJ1-2
ASNYDQGYYGYT
>TRBV6-5|TRBJ1-4
ASSFSLATNEKLF
>TRBV27|TRBJ2-7
ASSLFVNEQY
>TRBV18|TRBJ2-1
ASSPPYGTSGGGGEQF
>TRBV28|TRBJ1-2
ASSSVQGALYLYGYT
>TRBV18|TRBJ2-5
ASSPGQGETQY
>TRBV18|TRBJ1-3
ASSPSRTVYSGNTIY
>TRBV6-5|TRBJ1-1
ASSRPGGTEAF
>TRBV7-9|TRBJ1-4
ASSHTDRGQEKLF
>TRBV7-8|TRBJ2-1
ASSLSDGDGDYNEQF
>TRBV5-1|TRBJ2-5
ASSSGRGQETQY
>TRBV6-5|TRBJ2-1
ASNPQGYNEQF
>TRBV21-1|TRBJ1-2
ASNQGANYGYT
>TRBV27|TRBJ1-1
ASSFEAGMNTEAF
>TRBV6-5|TRBJ2-1
ASWGGGLSNEQF
>TRBV19|TRBJ1-3
ASTQPGTGFGSGNTIY
>TRBV7-8|TRBJ2-1
ASSGRLGNEQF